This T cell receptor beta chain is from a study of shared clonotypes between healthy human individuals. V lost 1 base, J lost 7 bases, and 16 bases lay in between. There are 15 residues in the CDR3. From germline, CDR1 is SGHTA and CDR2 FQGNSA. CD8 memory comprised CD45RO+ plus CCR7-negative CD45RA+ TemRA cells. General study results and limits: A handful of donors showed sharing of about 5.5% of naive CD4 clonotypes. Clonotype sharing among the donors was expected to vary with sequencing depth.

Sorted-subset replicate PCRs used about 0.2 ug of genomic DNA. This amount corresponded to some 32,000 T cell genomes. Generated by immunoSEQ multiplex PCR, the TCRdb table keeps only in-frame clones and is missing some. The sample consists of about 380,000 clones, roughly 96% of them appearing once. About this clone itself: What it binds is not known.

Sequencing used memory CD8+ T cells sorted from blood. As to subset: CD45RO+ cells pooled with CCR7-negative TemRA cells. The receptor comes from a young man in good health. The V gene is TRBV7-2, the J gene TRBJ1-1, with a weak D call TRBD1 (6 bases). CDR3 DNA sequence: TGTGCCAGCAGCTTAGTATTCCGGGGGCGCGGTGAAGCTTTCTTT. Translation: CASSLVFRGRGEAFF.